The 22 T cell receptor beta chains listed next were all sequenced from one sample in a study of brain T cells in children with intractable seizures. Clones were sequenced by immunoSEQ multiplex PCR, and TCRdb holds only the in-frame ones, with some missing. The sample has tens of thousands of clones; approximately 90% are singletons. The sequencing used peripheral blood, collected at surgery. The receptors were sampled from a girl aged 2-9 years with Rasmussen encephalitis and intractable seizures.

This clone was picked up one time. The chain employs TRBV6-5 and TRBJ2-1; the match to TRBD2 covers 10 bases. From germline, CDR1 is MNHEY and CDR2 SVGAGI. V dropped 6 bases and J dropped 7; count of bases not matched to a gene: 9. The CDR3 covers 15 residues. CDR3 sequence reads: CASRWSSGGANEQFF. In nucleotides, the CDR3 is TGTGCCAGCAGGTGGAGCAGCGGGGGGGCAAATGAGCAGTTCTTC.

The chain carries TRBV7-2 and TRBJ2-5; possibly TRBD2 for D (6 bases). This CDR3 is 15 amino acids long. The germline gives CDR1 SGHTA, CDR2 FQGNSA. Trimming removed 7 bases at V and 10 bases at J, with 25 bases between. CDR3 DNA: TGTGCCAGCATCTTGGAGGGAAGAGTAGAAAGAGGCCAGTACTTC. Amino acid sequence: CASILEGRVERGQYF.

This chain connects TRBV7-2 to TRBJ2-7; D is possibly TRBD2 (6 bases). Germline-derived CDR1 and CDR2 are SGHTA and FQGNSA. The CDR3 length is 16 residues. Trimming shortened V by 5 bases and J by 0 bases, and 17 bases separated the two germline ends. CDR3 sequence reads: CASSPPSGRLSYEQYF. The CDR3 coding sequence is TGTGCCAGCAGCCCTCCGAGTGGGAGGCTCTCCTACGAGCAGTACTTC.

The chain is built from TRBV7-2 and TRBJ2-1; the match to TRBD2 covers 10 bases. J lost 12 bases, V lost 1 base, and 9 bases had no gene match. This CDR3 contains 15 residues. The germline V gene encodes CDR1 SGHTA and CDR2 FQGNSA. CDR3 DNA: TGTGCCAGCAGCTTAGATCCAGCGGGAGGGCCAGTGCAGTTCTTC. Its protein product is CASSLDPAGGPVQFF.

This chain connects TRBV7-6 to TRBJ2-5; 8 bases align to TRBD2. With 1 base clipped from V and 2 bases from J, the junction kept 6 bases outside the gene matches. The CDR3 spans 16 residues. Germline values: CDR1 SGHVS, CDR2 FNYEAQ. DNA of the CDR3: TGTGCCAGCAGCTTAGGGGCGGGGGGACCGCAAGAGACCCAGTACTTC. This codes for CASSLGAGGPQETQYF.

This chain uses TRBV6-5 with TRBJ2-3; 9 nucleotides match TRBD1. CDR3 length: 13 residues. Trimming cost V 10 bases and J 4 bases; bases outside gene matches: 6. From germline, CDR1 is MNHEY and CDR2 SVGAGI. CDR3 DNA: TGTGCCACCGGACGGACAGGGGCAGATACGCAGTATTTT. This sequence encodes CATGRTGADTQYF.

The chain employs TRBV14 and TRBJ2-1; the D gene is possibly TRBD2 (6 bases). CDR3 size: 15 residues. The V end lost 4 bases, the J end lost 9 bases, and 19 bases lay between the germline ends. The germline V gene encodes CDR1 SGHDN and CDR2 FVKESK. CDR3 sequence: CASSPSAGSRGEQFF. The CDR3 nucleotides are TGTGCCAGCAGCCCTTCGGCGGGATCAAGGGGTGAGCAGTTCTTC.

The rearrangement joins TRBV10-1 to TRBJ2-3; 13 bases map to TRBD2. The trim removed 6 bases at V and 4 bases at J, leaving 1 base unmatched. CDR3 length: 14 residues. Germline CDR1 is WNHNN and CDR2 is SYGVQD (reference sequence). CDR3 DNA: TGCGCCAGCAGACTAGCGGGAGGGCCAGATACGCAGTATTTT. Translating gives CASRLAGGPDTQYF.

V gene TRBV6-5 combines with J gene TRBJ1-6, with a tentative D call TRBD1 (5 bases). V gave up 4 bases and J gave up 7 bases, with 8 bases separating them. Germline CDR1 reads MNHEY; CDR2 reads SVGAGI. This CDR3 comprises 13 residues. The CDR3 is CASSSKGNSPLHF. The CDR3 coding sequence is TGTGCCAGCAGTTCCAAGGGGAATTCACCCCTCCACTTT.

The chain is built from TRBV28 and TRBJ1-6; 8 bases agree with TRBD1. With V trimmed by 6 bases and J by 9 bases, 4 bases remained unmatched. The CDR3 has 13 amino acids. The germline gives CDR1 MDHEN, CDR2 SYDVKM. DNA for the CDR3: TGTGCCAGCAGGGAGACAGGGGCTTCACCCCTCCACTTT. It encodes CASRETGASPLHF.

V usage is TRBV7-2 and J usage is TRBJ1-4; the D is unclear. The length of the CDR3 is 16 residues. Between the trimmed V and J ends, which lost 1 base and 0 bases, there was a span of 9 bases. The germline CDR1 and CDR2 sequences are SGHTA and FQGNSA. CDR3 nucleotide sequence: TGTGCCAGCAGCTTAGTTGGGCGAGCAACTAATGAAAAACTGTTTTTT. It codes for CASSLVGRATNEKLFF.

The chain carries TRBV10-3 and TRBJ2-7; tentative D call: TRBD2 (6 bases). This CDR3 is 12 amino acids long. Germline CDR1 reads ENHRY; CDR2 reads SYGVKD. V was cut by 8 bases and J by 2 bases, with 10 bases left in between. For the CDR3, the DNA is TGTGCCATCGGGGGACTGGCCTACGAGCAGTACTTC. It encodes CAIGGLAYEQYF.

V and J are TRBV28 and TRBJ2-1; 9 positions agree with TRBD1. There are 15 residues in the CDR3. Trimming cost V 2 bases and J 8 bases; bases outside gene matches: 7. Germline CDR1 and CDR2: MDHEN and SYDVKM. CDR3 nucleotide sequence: TGTGCCAGCAGTTTAGGTGGGACAGGGTTGGATGAGCAGTTCTTC. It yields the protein CASSLGGTGLDEQFF.

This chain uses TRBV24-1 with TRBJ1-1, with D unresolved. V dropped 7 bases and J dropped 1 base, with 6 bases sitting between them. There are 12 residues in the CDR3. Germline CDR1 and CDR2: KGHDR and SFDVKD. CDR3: CATSSGNTEAFF. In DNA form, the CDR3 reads TGTGCCACCAGCTCGGGGAACACTGAAGCTTTCTTT.

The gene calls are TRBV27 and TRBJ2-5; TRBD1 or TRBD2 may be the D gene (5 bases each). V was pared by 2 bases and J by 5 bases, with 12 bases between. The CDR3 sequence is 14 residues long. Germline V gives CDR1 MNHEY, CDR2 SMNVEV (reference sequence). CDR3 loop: CASSLQGTGETQYF. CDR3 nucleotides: TGTGCCAGCAGTTTACAAGGGACCGGGGAGACCCAGTACTTC.

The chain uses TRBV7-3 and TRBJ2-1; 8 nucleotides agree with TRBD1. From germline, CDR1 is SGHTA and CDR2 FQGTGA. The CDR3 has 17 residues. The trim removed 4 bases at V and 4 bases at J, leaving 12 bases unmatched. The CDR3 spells CASSSQPGTGPYNEQFF. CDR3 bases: TGTGCCAGCAGCTCACAACCCGGGACAGGTCCGTACAATGAGCAGTTCTTC. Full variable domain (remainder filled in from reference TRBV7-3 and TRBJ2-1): GAGVSQTPSNKVTEKGKYVELRCDPISGHTALYWYRQSLGQGPEFLIYFQGTGAADDSGLPNDRFFAVRPEGSVSTLKIQRTERGDSAVYLCASSSQPGTGPYNEQFFGPGTRLTVL.

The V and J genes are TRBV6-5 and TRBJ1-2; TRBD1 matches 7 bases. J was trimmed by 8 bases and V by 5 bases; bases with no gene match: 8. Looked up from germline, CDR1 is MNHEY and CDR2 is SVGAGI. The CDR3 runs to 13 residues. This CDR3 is CASSRDRVGGYTF. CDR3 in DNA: TGTGCCAGCAGTCGAGACAGGGTGGGAGGCTACACCTTC.

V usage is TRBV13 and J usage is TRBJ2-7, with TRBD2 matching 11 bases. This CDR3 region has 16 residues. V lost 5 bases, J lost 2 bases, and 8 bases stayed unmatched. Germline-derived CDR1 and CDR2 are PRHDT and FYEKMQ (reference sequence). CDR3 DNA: TGTGCCAGCAGCGAGGAGACTAGCGGGACACCCTACGAGCAGTACTTC. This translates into CASSEETSGTPYEQYF.

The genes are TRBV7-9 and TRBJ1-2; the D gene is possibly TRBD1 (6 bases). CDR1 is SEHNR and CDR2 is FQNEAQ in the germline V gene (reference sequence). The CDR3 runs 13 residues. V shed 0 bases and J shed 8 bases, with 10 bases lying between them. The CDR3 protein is CASSLASGAGYTF. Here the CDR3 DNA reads TGTGCCAGCAGCTTAGCCTCAGGGGCGGGCTACACCTTC.

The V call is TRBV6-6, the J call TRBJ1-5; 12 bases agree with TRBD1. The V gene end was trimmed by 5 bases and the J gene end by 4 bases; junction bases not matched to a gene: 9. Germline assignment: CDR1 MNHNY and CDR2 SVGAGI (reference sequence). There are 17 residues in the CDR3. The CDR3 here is CASSQSGTGGTNQPQHF. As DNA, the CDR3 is TGTGCCAGCAGTCAGTCCGGGACAGGGGGCACAAATCAGCCCCAGCATTTT.

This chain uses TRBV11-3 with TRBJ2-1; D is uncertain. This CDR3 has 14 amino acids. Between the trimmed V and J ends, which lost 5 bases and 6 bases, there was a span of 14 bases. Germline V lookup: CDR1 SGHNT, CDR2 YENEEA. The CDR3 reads CASSRKGPGNEQFF. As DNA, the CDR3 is TGTGCCAGCAGCCGAAAGGGCCCGGGCAATGAGCAGTTCTTC.

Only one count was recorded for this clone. CDR3 nucleotides: TGTGCCAGCAGCTTTGGCGGGCTAGAAGATACGCAGTATTTT. Translating gives CASSFGGLEDTQYF. This chain connects TRBV7-6 to TRBJ2-3, with D possibly matching TRBD2 (5 bases). Germline-derived CDR1 and CDR2 are SGHVS and FNYEAQ. The CDR3 runs to 14 residues. Trimming shortened V by 3 bases and J by 5 bases, and 12 bases separated the two germline ends.